This entry lists 6 T cell receptor beta chains sequenced from one sample in a study of T cells expressing NK-cell markers. TCRdb re-analyzed the 5' RACE reads; it lists each CDR3 protein once, without DNA. Its listing shows 200,000 to 300,000 distinct CDR3 sequences. The sequenced sample consisted of blood T cells: a sorted CD56 or NKG2C T cell subset, CD4+ or CD8+ T cells, or bulk PBMC T cells (not recorded which). The receptors come from a man aged 18 to 29 in good health.

J is TRBJ2-1 and V is TRBV29-1; TCRdb indicates TRBD1, and absent DNA this call remains unverified. The CDR3 is made up of 17 amino acids. Germline V gene data show CDR1 as SQVTM and CDR2 as ANQGSEA. The CDR3 region is CSGSPLFSGGAVNEQFF.

The gene calls are TRBV3-1 and TRBJ2-1; TCRdb indicates TRBD2, and absent DNA this call remains unverified. This CDR3 is 19 amino acids long. Germline loops: CDR1 LGHDT, CDR2 YNNKEL (reference sequence). The CDR3 sequence is CASSQLGTSGNSSYNEQFF.

The J gene is TRBJ2-5, the V gene TRBV29-1; TCRdb calls TRBD1, which cannot be checked without DNA. The CDR3 has 13 residues. Germline-derived CDR1 and CDR2 are SQVTM and ANQGSEA. CDR3 sequence: CSVGQGGRETQYF.

The chain recombines TRBV19 with TRBJ1-5; with no DNA, the TCRdb D assignment of TRBD1 cannot be verified. CDR3 length: 15 residues. Germline assignment: CDR1 LNHDA and CDR2 SQIVND (reference sequence). CDR3 region: CASSRQGTPNQPQHF.

This chain joins TRBV24-1 and TRBJ2-1. The CDR3 extends over 13 amino acids. Germline CDR1 reads KGHDR; CDR2 reads SFDVKD. The chain's CDR3 is CATTSDSYNEQFF.

V usage is TRBV12-3 or TRBV12-4 and J usage is TRBJ2-1; without DNA, the TCRdb call of TRBD1 cannot be checked. The CDR3 totals 11 residues. The chain's CDR3 is CASSSGTRGFF.